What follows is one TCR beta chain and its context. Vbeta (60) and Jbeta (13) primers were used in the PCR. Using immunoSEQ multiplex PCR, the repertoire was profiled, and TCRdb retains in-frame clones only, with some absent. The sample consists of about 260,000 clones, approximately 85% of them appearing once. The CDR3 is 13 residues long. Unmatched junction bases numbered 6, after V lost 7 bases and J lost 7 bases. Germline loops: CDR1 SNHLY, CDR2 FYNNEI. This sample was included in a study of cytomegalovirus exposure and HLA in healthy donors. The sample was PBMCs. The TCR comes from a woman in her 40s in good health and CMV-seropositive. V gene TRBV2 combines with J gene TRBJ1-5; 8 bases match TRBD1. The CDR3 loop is CASKDREKQPQHF. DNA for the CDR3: TGTGCCAGCAAGGACAGGGAAAAGCAGCCCCAGCATTTT.